The sequence of this T cell receptor beta chain was determined in a study of CD8+ T cells in alopecia areata. This clone was picked up a small number of times. Treatment specified: oral pan-JAK inhibitor, 5-10 mg twice daily. CDR3 size: 14 residues. The V gene lost 8 bases and the J gene lost 3 bases, with 18 bases spanning the gap. Germline CDR1 and CDR2: SQVTM and ANQGSEA. RNA was extracted and reverse transcribed into cDNA as the sequencing template. Profiling relied on immunoSEQ multiplex PCR, and the TCRdb table lists in-frame clones only, not all of them. The sample lists about 160,000 clones, 60% occurring once.

The genes are TRBV29-1 and TRBJ2-3; a weak D match, TRBD2 (7 bases). The origin of this receptor is a human donor with alopecia areata. The specimen comprised CD4+ T cells sorted from blood, sampled at week 24, from a patient treated with tofacitinib. CDR3 loop: CSLARGGGTDTQYF. DNA of the CDR3: TGCAGCCTTGCGAGGGGGGGCGGGACAGATACGCAGTATTTT.